Following are 32 T cell receptor beta chains from one sample sequenced in a study of human T cells and chemical hapten exposure. Each CDR3 protein gets one entry after TCRdb re-called the RACE reads with MiXCR. The data hold 180,000 or so distinct CDR3 sequences, with 14% observed a single time. The time point is: patch test 1, 2 weeks after DPC sensitization. The treatment: therapeutic diphenylcyclopropenone sensitization with weekly scalp DPC. The sample was whole blood, taken in connection with sensitization to the hapten diphenylcyclopropenone (DPC). These receptors originate from a woman aged 25 to 39 with alopecia areata. Some clones in this sample may be carry-over from other donors' samples.

The chain uses TRBV4-2 and TRBJ2-6; the match to TRBD1 covers 8 bases. The CDR3 contains 17 residues. From germline, CDR1 is LGHNA and CDR2 YNFKEQ. Trimming cost V 4 bases and J 3 bases; bases outside gene matches: 8. DNA for the CDR3: TGTGCCAGCAGCCCGCATCAGGGGGCTAATGGGGCCAACGTCCTGACTTTC. Amino acids: CASSPHQGANGANVLTF.

The table lists this clonotype with many counts. This rearrangement joins TRBV20-1 to TRBJ2-5; 10 positions agree with TRBD2. With 0 bases clipped from V and 11 bases from J, the junction kept 24 bases outside the gene matches. CDR1 DFQATT and CDR2 SNEGSKA come from the germline V gene (reference sequence). The CDR3 spans 19 residues. CDR3 loop: CSARDLVVAGGPLITAQYF. In DNA form, the CDR3 reads TGCAGTGCTAGAGATTTGGTGGTAGCGGGGGGCCCCCTTATTACGGCTCAGTACTTC.

In its sample, this clonotype was seen many times. V and J are TRBV5-1 and TRBJ1-2, with a weak D call TRBD1 (5 bases). Trimming shortened V by 0 bases and J by 2 bases, and 11 bases separated the two germline ends. The CDR3 spans 15 residues. Germline CDR1 SGHRS, CDR2 YFSETQ. CDR3 DNA sequence: TGCGCCAGCAGCTTGGGCAGGGCAACCAACTATGGCTACACCTTC. Protein product: CASSLGRATNYGYTF.

This clonotype was counted many times. This rearrangement joins TRBV5-5 to TRBJ2-1, with D tentatively TRBD1 or TRBD2 (5 bases each). The V gene lost 4 bases and the J gene lost 6 bases, with 11 bases spanning the gap. Looked up from germline, CDR1 is SGHKS and CDR2 is YYEKEE (reference sequence). This CDR3 has 13 amino acids. CDR3 region: CASSVPGSNEQFF. CDR3 in DNA: TGTGCCAGCAGCGTACCAGGGAGCAATGAGCAGTTCTTC.

Ten or more counts support this clonotype. V gene TRBV12-3 or TRBV12-4 combines with J gene TRBJ1-2, with TRBD1 matching 8 bases. After removal of 10 bases from V and 6 bases from J, the junction contained 10 bases not matched to a gene. The CDR3 has 13 residues. CDR3 sequence (DNA): TGTGCCACTCTGGACAGGGTAATGCATGGCTACACCTTC. Translated, it gives CATLDRVMHGYTF.

This clonotype was seen many times. The chain joins TRBV7-9 to TRBJ1-3; weak D call: TRBD1 (5 bases). V was trimmed by 5 bases and J by 9 bases, leaving 23 bases between them. Germline V lookup: CDR1 SEHNR, CDR2 FQNEAQ (reference sequence). The CDR3 is 16 residues long. The CDR3 bases are TGTGCCAGCAGCCCCAAGGTCCCAGACAGCCGCGGCACCATATATTTT. Translated: CASSPKVPDSRGTIYF.

This clonotype was observed a few times. The chain recombines TRBV10-2 with TRBJ2-3; 7 nucleotides align to TRBD2. Germline V gives CDR1 WSHSY, CDR2 SAAADI. With 8 bases clipped from V and 3 bases from J, the junction kept 2 bases outside the gene matches. The CDR3 is 12 amino acids. The CDR3 reads CASFSGTDTQYF. CDR3 nucleotides: TGCGCCAGCTTTAGCGGGACAGATACGCAGTATTTT.

This clonotype was seen many times. The chain links TRBV6-5 to TRBJ2-7, with a possible D match to TRBD2 (5 bases). Between the trimmed V and J ends, which lost 5 bases and 2 bases, there was a span of 10 bases. Per germline, CDR1 MNHEY and CDR2 SVGAGI. CDR3 length: 13 residues. CDR3 in DNA: TGTGCCAGCAGTCCCGGGGTAACCTACGAGCAGTACTTC. It codes for CASSPGVTYEQYF.

This rearrangement joins TRBV6-1 to TRBJ2-2; 9 bases align to TRBD1. The CDR3 runs to 15 residues. Germline trimming cut 6 bases from V and 4 bases from J; bases unmatched to any gene: 6. Germline V CDR1 and CDR2: MNHNS, SASEGT. CDR3 DNA: TGTGCCAGCAGGCCGGCGGACAGGGGCACCGGGGAGCTGTTTTTT. It codes for CASRPADRGTGELFF.

A few counts support this clonotype. The chain carries TRBV7-2 and TRBJ1-1; 10 bases are a match to TRBD1. The CDR3 is made up of 15 amino acids. Trimming removed 1 base from V and 4 bases from J; junction bases left unmatched: 3. In germline, CDR1 is SGHTA, CDR2 FQGNSA. As DNA, the CDR3 is TGTGCCAGCAGCTTAGGGGGACAGGGGCGCACTGAAGCTTTCTTT. It encodes CASSLGGQGRTEAFF.

This clonotype came up a few times. V and J are TRBV18 and TRBJ2-2; the D is unclear. CDR3 length: 15 residues. V was pared by 0 bases and J by 5 bases, with 10 bases between. Germline V gives CDR1 KGHSH, CDR2 LQKENI. The CDR3 here is CASSPPTAETGELFF. The CDR3 coding sequence is TGTGCCAGCTCACCACCAACAGCAGAAACCGGGGAGCTGTTTTTT.

V gene TRBV10-3 combines with J gene TRBJ2-3; 11 nucleotides agree with TRBD2. After removal of 4 bases from V and 3 bases from J, the junction contained 3 bases not matched to a gene. Germline CDR1 ENHRY, CDR2 SYGVKD. This CDR3 is 15 amino acids long. CDR3 residues: CAISVVAGGTDTQYF. The CDR3 region has the DNA TGTGCCATCAGTGTGGTAGCGGGGGGGACAGATACGCAGTATTTT.

The genes are TRBV20-1 and TRBJ2-7, with TRBD1 as a possible D gene (6 bases). V lost 6 bases, J lost 5 bases, and 14 bases lay in between. Germline CDR1 and CDR2: DFQATT and SNEGSKA (reference sequence). The CDR3 loop spans 12 amino acids. The CDR3 is CSAHRVANEQYF. CDR3 bases: TGCAGTGCACACAGGGTGGCCAACGAGCAGTACTTC.

In this sample, this clonotype turned up many times. This chain links TRBV6-2 or TRBV6-3 with TRBJ1-1; TRBD1 is a possible D gene (6 bases). The CDR3 sequence is 14 residues long. Deletions cut 4 bases from V and 8 bases from J, with 17 bases between. CDR1 is MNHEY and CDR2 is SVGEGT in the germline V gene. In DNA form, the CDR3 reads TGTGCCAGCAGTTTCCTGACAGGTTGGGGAGAAGCTTTCTTT. It is translated as CASSFLTGWGEAFF.

This clonotype has a count of ten or more. The J gene is TRBJ2-7, the V gene TRBV7-9; 10 bases agree with TRBD1. The V gene end was trimmed by 5 bases and the J gene end by 2 bases; junction bases not matched to a gene: 9. The CDR3 consists of 16 residues. Germline values: CDR1 SEHNR, CDR2 FQNEAQ (reference sequence). CDR3 loop: CASSPITGQGTYEQYF. DNA for the CDR3: TGTGCCAGCAGCCCGATTACGGGACAGGGGACCTACGAGCAGTACTTC.

The chain recombines TRBV20-1 with TRBJ1-5; possible D gene TRBD1, 6 bases. There are 13 residues in the CDR3. The germline gives CDR1 DFQATT, CDR2 SNEGSKA (reference sequence). Trimming cost V 7 bases and J 0 bases, with 10 bases left between them. CDR3: CSVRTDSNQPQHF. For the CDR3, the DNA is TGCAGTGTACGGACAGATAGCAATCAGCCCCAGCATTTT.

This clonotype was observed a handful of times. The J gene is TRBJ1-2, the V gene TRBV20-1; D ambiguous. This CDR3 region has 13 residues. In germline, CDR1 is DFQATT, CDR2 SNEGSKA (reference sequence). The V gene lost 1 base and the J gene lost 8 bases, with 14 bases spanning the gap. CDR3 nucleotides: TGCAGTGCTAGAGCAAGCCCCGGCTGGGGCTACACCTTC. Translated: CSARASPGWGYTF.

This clonotype has ten or more counts. The chain recombines TRBV5-1 with TRBJ1-4; no firm D call. Germline CDR1 SGHRS, CDR2 YFSETQ. V lost 2 bases and J 0 bases, leaving 5 bases between the germline ends. This CDR3 contains 14 residues. Written as DNA, the CDR3 is TGCGCCAGCAGCTTCCAGGCAACTAATGAAAAACTGTTTTTT. This codes for CASSFQATNEKLFF.

Only a few counts were recorded for this clonotype. V gene TRBV28 combines with J gene TRBJ1-1; 12 bases are a match to TRBD1. Germline trimming cut 4 bases from V and 5 bases from J; bases unmatched to any gene: 5. The CDR3 has 15 amino acids. In germline, CDR1 is MDHEN, CDR2 SYDVKM. The CDR3 spells CASSSGGQGATEAFF. Written as DNA, the CDR3 is TGTGCCAGCAGTTCCGGGGGACAGGGGGCGACTGAAGCTTTCTTT.

The chain recombines TRBV10-3 with TRBJ2-7, with D unclear. Germline V gene sequence: CDR1 ENHRY, CDR2 SYGVKD. V was shortened by 7 bases and J by 0 bases, with 13 bases between the two germline ends. The CDR3 loop spans 14 amino acids. The CDR3 DNA follows: TGTGCCATCAACCCTGGCAGAGACTCCTACGAGCAGTACTTC. Protein product: CAINPGRDSYEQYF.

This rearrangement joins TRBV18 to TRBJ1-5, with TRBD1 as a possible D gene (6 bases). The CDR3 is 13 amino acids. Looked up from germline, CDR1 is KGHSH and CDR2 is LQKENI. Trimming took off 5 bases at V and 5 bases at J, with 10 bases between the two ends. The CDR3 reads CASSKGEDQPQHF. The CDR3 DNA reads TGTGCCAGCTCAAAGGGGGAAGATCAGCCCCAGCATTTT.

This sequence joins TRBV7-8 and TRBJ1-1; D is possibly TRBD1 (6 bases). Trimming took off 5 bases at V and 6 bases at J, with 19 bases between the two ends. Germline values: CDR1 SGHVS, CDR2 FQNEAQ. The CDR3 consists of 15 residues. CDR3 nucleotides: TGTGCCAGCAGCGGCCGGGACACTTACGGCTCTGAAGCTTTCTTT. Translating it yields CASSGRDTYGSEAFF.

Only a few counts were recorded for this clonotype. The rearrangement links TRBV20-1 to TRBJ1-4; D not certain. Germline CDR1 and CDR2: DFQATT and SNEGSKA (reference sequence). The ends were cut back, 4 bases at V and 2 bases at J, with 5 bases in the middle. The CDR3 is 12 residues long. The CDR3 nucleotides are TGCAGTGCTACCAGGACTAATGAAAAACTGTTTTTT. Protein product: CSATRTNEKLFF.

This clonotype came up many times. The genes are TRBV28 and TRBJ1-5; D is ambiguous. Germline V gene sequence: CDR1 MDHEN, CDR2 SYDVKM. V was clipped by 7 bases and J by 5 bases, with 15 bases between them. CDR3 length equals 14 residues. The CDR3 DNA sequence: TGTGCCAGCACCACCTTCCCTCGGGATCAGCCCCAGCATTTT. Translated, it gives CASTTFPRDQPQHF.

The chain links TRBV12-3 or TRBV12-4 to TRBJ2-3, with D perhaps given as TRBD1 or TRBD2 (5 bases each). The V gene lost 5 bases and the J gene lost 2 bases, with 17 bases spanning the gap. This CDR3 spans 16 amino acids. The CDR3 reads CASSPPYGGYTDTQYF. The CDR3 DNA is TGTGCCAGCAGTCCCCCTTATGGGGGATACACAGATACGCAGTATTTT.

The chain recombines TRBV7-2 with TRBJ2-5, with D perhaps TRBD1 (6 bases). Germline V gives CDR1 SGHTA, CDR2 FQGNSA. V was shortened by 5 bases and J by 7 bases, with 17 bases between the two germline ends. CDR3 length: 14 amino acids. Here the CDR3 reads CASSPLQGTGTQYF. Here the CDR3 DNA reads TGTGCCAGCAGCCCCTTACAGGGTACGGGGACCCAGTACTTC.

The rearrangement joins TRBV28 to TRBJ2-7, with 8 bases fitting TRBD2. Germline V lookup: CDR1 MDHEN, CDR2 SYDVKM. The J segment lost 2 bases and the V segment lost 5 bases, leaving 8 bases of the junction unmatched. The CDR3 loop spans 15 amino acids. The CDR3 DNA reads as TGTGCCAGCAGTGAGGCACAGCGGGGGACCTACGAGCAGTACTTC. It codes for CASSEAQRGTYEQYF.

Remarks on this clonotype: This clone may be a read error of a much larger clone one base away. V usage is TRBV9 and J usage is TRBJ1-1, with unresolved D. Germline loops: CDR1 SGDLS, CDR2 YYNGEE. The CDR3 is 13 residues long. The CDR3 DNA reads TGTGCCAGCAGCGTAGGAAGCAACACTGGAGCTTTCTTT. It translates to CASSVGSNTGAFF. Together with reference TRBV9 and TRBJ1-1, the CDR3 gives the full variable domain: DSGVTQTPKHLITATGQRVTLRCSPRSGDLSVYWYQQSLDQGLQFLIQYYNGEERAKGNILERFSAQQFPDLHSELNLSSLELGDSALYFCASSVGSNTGAFFGQGTRLTVV.

V is TRBV7-9 and J is TRBJ2-1, with TRBD2 identical over 12 bases. The germline gives CDR1 SEHNR, CDR2 FQNEAQ (reference sequence). The CDR3 is made up of 16 amino acids. The V and J ends lost 5 bases and 4 bases, in that order; junction bases with no gene match: 6. The CDR3 DNA reads TGTGCCAGCAGCCCCCCCGGACTAGCGGGGTACAATGAGCAGTTCTTC. It yields the protein CASSPPGLAGYNEQFF.

The genes are TRBV7-8 and TRBJ1-1, with D uncertain. The CDR3 is made up of 13 amino acids. The V end was cut by 7 bases, the J end by 1 base, with 10 bases between. The germline V gene has CDR1 SGHVS and CDR2 FQNEAQ. The DNA of the CDR3 is TGTGCCAGCACCCCGCGGGGGAACACTGAAGCTTTCTTT. Protein product: CASTPRGNTEAFF. The complete variable domain, with remaining parts taken from reference TRBV7-8 and TRBJ1-1, reads GAGVSQSPRYKVAKRGQDVALRCDPISGHVSLFWYQQALGQGPEFLTYFQNEAQLDKSGLPSDRFFAERPEGSVSTLKIQRTQQEDSAVYLCASTPRGNTEAFFGQGTRLTVV.

The chain carries TRBV7-9 and TRBJ1-2; TRBD1 agrees at 7 bases. J was trimmed by 4 bases and V by 1 base; bases with no gene match: 3. CDR1 is SEHNR, CDR2 FQNEAQ, per germline (reference sequence). The CDR3 is 14 residues long. CDR3 residues: CASSLGQGPYGYTF. For the CDR3, the DNA is TGTGCCAGCAGCTTAGGACAGGGCCCCTATGGCTACACCTTC.

This chain joins TRBV20-1 and TRBJ1-2; D is ambiguous. Per germline, CDR1 DFQATT and CDR2 SNEGSKA (reference sequence). This CDR3 has 12 amino acids. Between the trimmed V and J ends, which lost 6 bases and 8 bases, there was a span of 16 bases. CDR3 protein: CSAPPTAGGYTF. The CDR3 region has the DNA TGCAGTGCCCCACCTACGGCGGGCGGCTACACCTTC.